These T cell receptor beta chains were read from a single sample in a study of blood T cells in healthy people across ages. TCRdb called the 5' RACE reads again in MiXCR, with one record for every CDR3 protein. The top ten clones hold under 60% of a sample with 350,000 to 450,000 distinct CDR3 sequences, about 49% of them seen once. The sequenced material came from blood. Receptors originate from a man between 60 and 75 years old in good health. Both conserved end residues are part of each CDR3. A D gene is named only where the DNA matches it firmly. Some rows have no size entry. The others give once, few or many, or a class for an expanded clone.

j_call | v_call | d_call | clone_size | cdr3_nt | cdr3_aa
TRBJ2-2 | TRBV10-3 | NA | NA | TGTGCCATCAGTGCTCTAGAAGGCGGGGAGCTGTTTTTT | CAISALEGGELFF
TRBJ2-5 | TRBV20-1 | NA | NA | TGCAGTGCTAGAGGTCGACGTGGGCAAGAGACCCAGTACTTC | CSARGRRGQETQYF
TRBJ2-2 | TRBV7-3 | NA | NA | TGTGCCAGCAGCTTACGGTCAGGGGCGAACACCGGGGAGCTGTTTTTT | CASSLRSGANTGELFF
TRBJ1-5 | TRBV6-2/TRBV6-3 | NA | once | TGTGCCAGCAGTTCGATAGGGCGGAATCAGCCCCAGCATTTT | CASSSIGRNQPQHF
TRBJ1-1 | TRBV29-1 | NA | NA | TGCAGCGTTCAGGGAGGGAGCACTGAAGCTTTCTTT | CSVQGGSTEAFF
TRBJ1-2 | TRBV20-1 | NA | many | TGCAGTGCTCTTGCAGGCAAAGGGGGCTACACCTTC | CSALAGKGGYTF
TRBJ1-1 | TRBV6-5 | NA | NA | TGTGCCAGCAGTAGGGACATAAGTATTACTGAAGCTTTCTTT | CASSRDISITEAFF
TRBJ2-1 | TRBV7-9 | NA | NA | TGTGCCAGCAGCCATCTTCCCCTCTATGGGCAGTTCTTC | CASSHLPLYGQFF
TRBJ1-5 | TRBV28 | TRBD1 | NA | TGTGCCAGCAGGTCCACAGGGGTGAGCAATCAGCCCCAGCATTTT | CASRSTGVSNQPQHF
TRBJ2-3 | TRBV27 | NA | NA | TGTGCCAGCAGTCCTGGGGCGACAGTGGATACGCAGTATTTT | CASSPGATVDTQYF
TRBJ2-1 | TRBV15 | NA | NA | TGTGCCACCAGCGACGACAATTACAATGAGCAGTTCTTC | CATSDDNYNEQFF
TRBJ2-3 | TRBV27 | TRBD2 | NA | TGTGCCAGCAGCCGACTAGCGGGCCGTTCTAGCACAGATACGCAGTATTTT | CASSRLAGRSSTDTQYF
TRBJ1-2 | TRBV20-1 | NA | few | TGCAGTGCTAGAGATCCAGGCAGAGTTCGTGGCTACACCTTC | CSARDPGRVRGYTF
TRBJ2-3 | TRBV7-3 | TRBD2 | NA | TGTGCCAGCAGACCCGATAGCGGGAGAGGAGATACGCAGTATTTT | CASRPDSGRGDTQYF
TRBJ1-2 | TRBV10-2 | TRBD1 | few | TGCGCCAGCAGCCCCGGGACAGGGGGAGCCGCTAACTATGGCTACACCTTC | CASSPGTGGAANYGYTF
TRBJ2-1 | TRBV27 | TRBD2 | NA | TGTGCCAGCAGTTTATCGATGGGGGGGTGTAGTAAATTTTCCTACAATGAGCAGTTCTTC | CASSLSMGGCSKFSYNEQFF
TRBJ2-5 | TRBV5-1 | TRBD2 | NA | TGCGCCAGCAGCCTGGGACTAGCGGGGGAAGAGCAGTACTTC | CASSLGLAGEEQYF
TRBJ2-3 | TRBV30 | TRBD1 | NA | TGTGCCTGGAGTAGAGACAGGGGGCTTGCAGATACGCAGTATTTT | CAWSRDRGLADTQYF
TRBJ2-5 | TRBV29-1 | TRBD1 | NA | TGCAACGTCCGAGACAGGGGATGGGTAGAGACCCAGTACTTC | CNVRDRGWVETQYF
TRBJ1-2 | TRBV5-1 | TRBD1 | NA | TGCGCCAGCAGCTTGGCAGGGGTACAGGGGACGGGCTACACCTTC | CASSLAGVQGTGYTF
TRBJ2-5 | TRBV27 | NA | NA | TGTGCCAGCAGGGGGCAGGGCGGTCAAGAGACCCAGTACTTC | CASRGQGGQETQYF
TRBJ2-3 | TRBV20-1 | TRBD2 | once | TGCAGTGCCCCGGGACTAGCGGGAGGGCGCACCCTCACAGATACGCAGTATTTT | CSAPGLAGGRTLTDTQYF
TRBJ2-1 | TRBV29-1 | NA | few | TGCAGCGTTGTTTCGGACGGGTACAATGAGCAGTTCTTC | CSVVSDGYNEQFF
TRBJ2-7 | TRBV29-1 | NA | few | TGCAGCGTTGAGCCACCCACCGCCTACAATGAGCAGTACTTC | CSVEPPTAYNEQYF
TRBJ1-2 | TRBV7-3 | NA | NA | TGTGCCAGCAGCGTATCCTCAGGGAACTATGGCTACACCTTC | CASSVSSGNYGYTF
TRBJ1-1 | TRBV6-6 | NA | once | TGTGCCAGCAGTAGGGGGGCGGGGGCTGGAACTGAAGCTTTCTTT | CASSRGAGAGTEAFF
TRBJ2-3 | TRBV7-2 | TRBD2 | NA | TGTGCCAGCAGCCCCAGCGGGGCCTTCACAGATACGCAGTATTTT | CASSPSGAFTDTQYF
TRBJ1-1 | TRBV11-2 | NA | NA | TGTGCCAGCAGCCCTTCGAGGACACCTCACACTGAAGCTTTCTTT | CASSPSRTPHTEAFF
TRBJ2-5 | TRBV7-2 | NA | few | TGTGCCAGCAGCCCCGACTACGCAAGAGAGACCCAGTACTTC | CASSPDYARETQYF
TRBJ2-1 | TRBV20-1 | TRBD1 | NA | TGCAGTGCTTCCGGGACAGGGAACCAAGAGACCCAGTTCTTC | CSASGTGNQETQFF
TRBJ1-1 | TRBV3-1 | NA | once | TGTGCCAGCAGCGCCTACACAGGGTTGAACACTGAAGCTTTCTTT | CASSAYTGLNTEAFF
TRBJ2-1 | TRBV20-1 | NA | NA | TGCAGTGCTAGAGGTCAGAACAATGAGCAGTTCTTC | CSARGQNNEQFF
TRBJ2-6 | TRBV6-2/TRBV6-3 | NA | NA | TGTGCCAGCAGTTATGGTGGTACTGGGGCCAACGTCCTGACTTTC | CASSYGGTGANVLTF
TRBJ2-4 | TRBV5-5 | TRBD1 | NA | TGTGCCAGCAGCGTGACAGGGGGCACTTCCCAGCAGTACTTC | CASSVTGGTSQQYF
TRBJ2-5 | TRBV27 | TRBD2 | many | TGTGCCAGCAGCCATGGACTAGCGGGGGCGGGAGAGACCCAGTACTTC | CASSHGLAGAGETQYF
TRBJ2-6 | TRBV7-9 | NA | many | TGTGCCAGCAGCTTGCAGTCGTCTGGGGCCAACGTCCTGACTTTC | CASSLQSSGANVLTF
TRBJ2-5 | TRBV25-1 | TRBD1 | NA | TGTGCCAGCAGTGAAGGACAGGGGAGGCAAGAGACCCAGTACTTC | CASSEGQGRQETQYF
TRBJ2-7 | TRBV28 | NA | NA | TGTGCCAGCATGCACCAGGGTAGCGGTTCCTACGAGCAGTACTTC | CASMHQGSGSYEQYF
TRBJ1-2 | TRBV18 | NA | NA | TGTGCCAGCTCCGCCGACTTAGGAAAAGTCAACTATGGCTACACCTTC | CASSADLGKVNYGYTF